This T cell receptor beta chain emerged from a study of T cells in tuberculosis. Repertoires were generated with immunoSEQ multiplex PCR, while TCRdb's copy carries only in-frame clones and drops some. This table has 35,000 to 40,000 clones, almost 95% appearing once. This CDR3 region has 14 residues. The germline V gene encodes CDR1 SGHDT and CDR2 YYEEEE. V lost 7 bases and J lost 4, with 14 bases in between. The sequence was collected from a donor aged 10 to 29 with latent tuberculosis or without tuberculosis infection. Some clones in this sample may be carry-over from other donors' samples. The chain carries TRBV5-6 and TRBJ1-4; D not certain. Sequenced sample: PBMCs. As DNA, the CDR3 is TGTGCCAGCCTAAGACGGAGATATAATGAAAAACTGTTTTTT. Protein sequence: CASLRRRYNEKLFF.